A single sample is the source of the 9 T cell receptor beta chains below, sequenced in a study of T-cell memory formation after mild COVID-19. TCRdb called the 5' RACE reads again in MiXCR, with one record for every CDR3 protein. Here the sample spans 470,000 or so distinct CDR3 sequences, more than 20% being singletons. The sequenced sample consisted of PBMCs or a T cell subset sorted from them (not recorded which). These receptors came from an adult woman who had mild COVID-19 (a few samples of this study predate the infection). Cell type and time point are not known.

The rearrangement joins TRBV3-1 to TRBJ2-7; D gene unclear. V lost 2 bases and J 2 bases, leaving 4 bases between the germline ends. Germline CDR1 reads LGHDT; CDR2 reads YNNKEL (reference sequence). CDR3 size: 12 residues. The CDR3 region has the DNA TGTGCCAGCAGCCAAATCCCCTACGAGCAGTACTTC. Residues: CASSQIPYEQYF.

This chain joins TRBV28 and TRBJ2-7; 7 nucleotides agree with TRBD2. Germline trimming cut 4 bases from V and 4 bases from J; bases unmatched to any gene: 13. CDR1 is MDHEN, CDR2 SYDVKM, per germline. CDR3 length: 16 residues. The CDR3 region is CASSYSRRDYGYEQYF. The CDR3 nucleotides read TGTGCCAGCAGTTATTCCCGCCGGGACTATGGTTACGAGCAGTACTTC.

The chain links TRBV6-5 to TRBJ1-1; D perhaps matches TRBD1 (5 bases). V was trimmed by 0 bases and J by 2 bases, leaving 10 bases between them. This CDR3 comprises 15 residues. Germline V lookup: CDR1 MNHEY, CDR2 SVGAGI. The CDR3 bases are TGTGCCAGCAGTTACTCGAAGTGGGGCAACACTGAAGCTTTCTTT. This gives the protein CASSYSKWGNTEAFF.

This clonotype came up a few times. This chain links TRBV12-3 or TRBV12-4 with TRBJ1-2; 7 nucleotides agree with TRBD1. There are 16 residues in the CDR3. V was clipped by 3 bases and J by 4 bases; unmatched bases: 11. The CDR3 is CASSFTTRQGGYGYTF. The CDR3, as DNA: TGTGCCAGCAGTTTCACCACAAGACAGGGTGGCTATGGCTACACCTTC.

This sequence joins TRBV7-2 and TRBJ2-3, with D tentatively TRBD1 (6 bases). The CDR3 consists of 15 residues. The V gene lost 6 bases and the J gene lost 2 bases, with 15 bases spanning the gap. Germline loops: CDR1 SGHTA, CDR2 FQGNSA. CDR3 protein: CASSSTGIFTDTQYF. The CDR3 DNA follows: TGTGCCAGCAGTTCCACAGGGATCTTCACAGATACGCAGTATTTT.

This clonotype was found once. The chain carries TRBV9 and TRBJ2-4; 7 bases are a match to TRBD2. This CDR3 spans 15 amino acids. With 3 bases clipped from V and 6 bases from J, the junction kept 9 bases outside the gene matches. CDR1 is SGDLS and CDR2 is YYNGEE in the germline V gene. The CDR3 DNA sequence: TGTGCCAGCAGCGCAACGAGTGCGGGAGCAAACATTCAGTACTTC. It yields the protein CASSATSAGANIQYF.

This clonotype showed up many times. The J gene is TRBJ2-4, the V gene TRBV2; D remains ambiguous. The CDR3 covers 13 residues. The V end lost 5 bases, the J end lost 1 base, and 6 bases lay between the germline ends. The V gene's germline CDR1 is SNHLY and CDR2 FYNNEI. CDR3 coding DNA: TGTGCCAGCAGTCAAGGGGCCAAAAACATTCAGTACTTC. Amino acids: CASSQGAKNIQYF.

This clonotype was detected once. The chain uses TRBV6-5 and TRBJ2-7; D unclear. Between the trimmed V and J ends, which lost 4 bases and 6 bases, there was a span of 10 bases. This CDR3 contains 12 residues. Germline lookup yields CDR1 MNHEY and CDR2 SVGAGI. For the CDR3, the DNA is TGTGCCAGCAGTTGGACGGAAGGCGAGCAGTACTTC. Its translation: CASSWTEGEQYF.

This chain uses TRBV20-1 with TRBJ2-3, with 14 nucleotides matching TRBD2. J gave up 6 bases and V 6 bases, and 14 bases lay outside the gene matches. The CDR3 is 17 residues long. The germline CDR1 and CDR2 sequences are DFQATT and SNEGSKA (reference sequence). CDR3 residues: CSAPYWTSGGSWDTQYF. CDR3 in DNA: TGCAGTGCCCCATATTGGACTAGCGGGGGGTCCTGGGATACGCAGTATTTT.